The 5 T cell receptor beta chains presented below share a single source sample, sequenced in a study of a mutant IDH1 vaccine in newly diagnosed glioma. No antigen has been assigned to these receptors. Stated time point: week 11, during vaccination. Topical imiquimod was applied with each vaccine dose, which held 300 ug of mutant IDH1 20-mer peptide. Sequenced by immunoSEQ multiplex PCR; TCRdb stores in-frame clones only, minus some. Of about 30,000 clones in the sample, 90% are singletons; the top ten hold about a fifth. Sample: PBMCs, taken from a glioma patient whose treatment included an IDH1 peptide vaccine. The receptors shown here come from a man younger than 30 with glioma.

J is TRBJ1-3 and V is TRBV6-1, with no clear D. The CDR3 sequence is 14 residues long. Germline values: CDR1 MNHNS, CDR2 SASEGT. Trimming took off 8 bases at V and 0 bases at J, with 11 bases between the two ends. The CDR3 sequence: CASSEGFSGNTIYF. In DNA form, the CDR3 reads TGTGCCAGCTCAGAGGGCTTCTCTGGAAACACCATATATTTT.

The rearrangement uses TRBV4-3 and TRBJ2-7; perhaps TRBD2 as D (6 bases). CDR3 size: 15 residues. The V gene's germline CDR1 is LGHNA and CDR2 YSLEER. The V and J ends lost 0 bases and 3 bases respectively, with 12 bases between them. CDR3 coding DNA: TGCGCCAGCAGCCAAGAGAAGGGAGGAAGCTACGAGCAGTACTTC. Its translation is CASSQEKGGSYEQYF.

V gene TRBV6-5 combines with J gene TRBJ2-7, with D perhaps TRBD1 or TRBD2 (5 bases each). Germline V CDR1 and CDR2: MNHEY, SVGAGI. V was cut by 2 bases and J by 3 bases, with 14 bases left in between. The CDR3 runs 15 residues. The DNA of the CDR3 is TGTGCCAGCAGTTACGGTGGGACGGGTATCTACGAGCAGTACTTC. It codes for CASSYGGTGIYEQYF.

V and J are TRBV30 and TRBJ1-2; D not certain. The germline V gene encodes CDR1 GTSNPN and CDR2 SVGIG (reference sequence). Trimming shortened V by 3 bases and J by 4 bases, and 12 bases separated the two germline ends. This CDR3 is built from 13 residues. The CDR3 DNA reads as TGTGCCTGGAGACACGGAATTTCCTATGGCTACACCTTC. It yields the protein CAWRHGISYGYTF. The full variable domain, its missing parts supplied by reference TRBV30 and TRBJ1-2, is SQTIHQWPATLVQPVGSPLSLECTVEGTSNPNLYWYRQAAGRGLQLLFYSVGIGQISSEVPQNLSASRPQDRQFILSSKKLLLSDSGFYLCAWRHGISYGYTFGSGTRLTVV.

CDR3 sequence reads: CASSQDWDEQFF. The CDR3 region has the DNA TGTGCCAGCAGCCAAGATTGGGATGAGCAGTTCTTC. The chain joins TRBV14 to TRBJ2-1; no reliable D call. The germline CDR1 and CDR2 sequences are SGHDN and FVKESK. The V gene lost 0 bases and the J gene lost 8 bases, with 5 bases spanning the gap. There are 12 residues in the CDR3.